This T cell receptor beta chain came from a study of early T cells in non-severe SARS-CoV-2 infection. Across the study: Sequenced material consisted of bulk RNA (from unsorted whole blood), and chains were unpaired.

Overall study findings and caveats: The study's VDJdb matching favored anti-spike CD8 responses and missed private and CD4 specificities.

This clonotype was counted between two and nine times. Its target is unknown. Trimming took 5 bases from V and 3 from J, leaving 10 bases between them. Germline V gene data show CDR1 as MGHDK and CDR2 as SYGVNS. The CDR3 is 13 amino acids. Unique molecular identifiers tagged individual cDNA molecules. Each CDR3 protein gets one entry after TCRdb re-called the 5' RACE reads with MiXCR. The sample carries more than 85,000 distinct CDR3 sequences, around 12% recorded once. The sample was whole blood, taken at baseline. The sequence was collected from an adult who was a healthcare worker with PCR-confirmed SARS-CoV-2 infection or an uninfected control (not recorded which). The V and J genes are TRBV25-1 and TRBJ1-1, with a possible D match to TRBD1 (5 bases). The CDR3 loop is CASSPREDTEAFF. For the CDR3, the DNA is TGTGCCAGCAGTCCCAGGGAGGACACTGAAGCTTTCTTT.